Following are 17 T cell receptor beta chains from one sample sequenced in a study of blood T cell repertoires in COVID-19. Profiling relied on immunoSEQ multiplex PCR, and the TCRdb table lists in-frame clones only, not all of them. The top ten clones hold roughly 9.6% of a sample with about 240,000 clones, about 79% of them seen once. What was sequenced was peripheral blood. Every receptor here comes from a woman older than 75 with acute or convalescent COVID-19.

Here the CDR3 reads CASSPGRGRNEQFF. The CDR3 bases are TGTGCCAGCAGCCCCGGACGGGGGAGGAATGAGCAGTTCTTC. The chain has TRBV7-2 and TRBJ2-1; perhaps TRBD2 as D (6 bases). Trimming cost V 5 bases and J 7 bases, with 15 bases left between them. The germline CDR1 and CDR2 sequences are SGHTA and FQGNSA. CDR3 length: 14 amino acids.

V gene TRBV4-1 combines with J gene TRBJ1-5, with 7 bases fitting TRBD1. V shed 6 bases and J 1 base; nucleotides not matched to a gene: 12. Germline assignment: CDR1 MGHRA and CDR2 YSYEKL. The CDR3 runs 17 residues. The DNA for the CDR3 is TGCGCCAGCAGGATTCAGAACAGGGGCCGAAGCAATCAGCCCCAGCATTTT. It translates to CASRIQNRGRSNQPQHF.

The chain employs TRBV9 and TRBJ2-5, with 7 nucleotides matching TRBD1. Per germline, CDR1 SGDLS and CDR2 YYNGEE. The CDR3 totals 14 residues. V gave up 4 bases and J gave up 3 bases; unmatched junction bases: 6. CDR3 bases: TGTGCCAGCAGCTTGGGACAGCGAAAAGAGACCCAGTACTTC. Protein sequence: CASSLGQRKETQYF.

This clone was detected only a few times. This chain uses TRBV5-6 with TRBJ1-2; no definite D call. Trimming left V 5 bases short and J 3 bases short, with 8 bases between. This CDR3 spans 12 amino acids. CDR1 is SGHDT and CDR2 is YYEEEE in the germline V gene. In nucleotides, the CDR3 is TGTGCCAGCAGTCTCGAGTACTATGGCTACACCTTC. Amino acids: CASSLEYYGYTF. Combining the CDR3 with reference TRBV5-6 and TRBJ1-2 gives the whole variable domain DAGVTQSPTHLIKTRGQQVTLRCSPKSGHDTVSWYQQALGQGPQFIFQYYEEEERQRGNFPDRFSGHQFPNYSSELNVNALLLGDSALYLCASSLEYYGYTFGSGTRLTVV.

This chain joins TRBV6-5 and TRBJ1-2; TRBD1 aligns across 10 bases. V gave up 5 bases and J gave up 3 bases; unmatched junction bases: 6. Germline V lookup: CDR1 MNHEY, CDR2 SVGAGI. The CDR3 contains 15 residues. The CDR3 DNA is TGTGCCAGCAGTCGACAGGGGGCGTTGGACTATGGCTACACCTTC. As protein: CASSRQGALDYGYTF.

The genes are TRBV12-3 or TRBV12-4 and TRBJ1-5; D gene uncertain. The CDR3 covers 13 residues. V lost 5 bases and J 5 bases, leaving 10 bases between the germline ends. The CDR3 DNA is TGTGCCAGCAGTCCTTGGTCGGATCAGCCCCAGCATTTT. Its protein is CASSPWSDQPQHF.

The rearrangement joins TRBV5-1 to TRBJ2-3; perhaps TRBD2 as D (6 bases). Germline lookup yields CDR1 SGHRS and CDR2 YFSETQ. The CDR3 runs 16 residues. Trimming took 0 bases from V and 0 from J, leaving 11 bases between them. CDR3 in amino acids: CASSLVVGGSTDTQYF. CDR3 sequence (DNA): TGCGCCAGCAGCTTGGTCGTGGGGGGTAGCACAGATACGCAGTATTTT.

This sequence joins TRBV9 and TRBJ2-1; 16 bases align to TRBD2. V gave up 0 bases and J gave up 0 bases; unmatched junction bases: 9. CDR1 is SGDLS, CDR2 YYNGEE, per germline. The CDR3 extends over 21 amino acids. This CDR3 reads CASSVATGTSGGVSSYNEQFF. The CDR3 DNA is TGTGCCAGCAGCGTAGCTACGGGGACTAGCGGGGGGGTCAGCTCCTACAATGAGCAGTTCTTC.

This chain links TRBV11-2 with TRBJ1-6, with 11 bases identical to TRBD1. The CDR3 extends over 15 amino acids. Germline CDR1 reads SGHAT; CDR2 reads FQNNGV. Germline trimming cut 5 bases from V and 10 bases from J; bases unmatched to any gene: 7. The CDR3 reads CASSLTGTGGSPLHF. CDR3 DNA: TGTGCCAGCAGCCTTACCGGGACAGGGGGATCACCCCTCCACTTT.

The chain recombines TRBV18 with TRBJ2-7, with 8 bases aligning to TRBD1. V trimming: 4 bases; J trimming: 2 bases; junction bases outside the gene matches: 7. Germline V gives CDR1 KGHSH, CDR2 LQKENI. The CDR3 length is 15 residues. The CDR3: CASSRGQGGTYEQYF. DNA for the CDR3: TGTGCCAGCTCACGCGGACAGGGTGGGACCTACGAGCAGTACTTC.

This clone was detected only a few times. V is TRBV4-1 and J is TRBJ1-3, with D possibly TRBD1 on 5 matching bases. Per the germline V gene, CDR1 is MGHRA and CDR2 is YSYEKL. V lost 0 bases and J 0 bases, leaving 12 bases between the germline ends. CDR3 size: 17 residues. In DNA, the CDR3 is TGCGCCAGCAGCCAAGAGCTAGGCAGGGCCTCTGGAAACACCATATATTTT. Translated, it gives CASSQELGRASGNTIYF.

With respect to this clone: This specimen includes other DNA sequences encoding the same CDR3. This chain joins TRBV18 and TRBJ1-1; TRBD1 matches at 8 bases. J lost 1 base, V lost 6 bases, and 4 bases had no gene match. CDR1 and CDR2 (germline): KGHSH, LQKENI. CDR3 length equals 14 residues. In DNA, the CDR3 is TGTGCCAGCTCCCCCGGGACAGGGAACACTGAAGCTTTCTTT. Amino acids: CASSPGTGNTEAFF.

The V and J genes are TRBV7-8 and TRBJ1-5; D uncertain. The CDR3 contains 16 residues. Germline V gene sequence: CDR1 SGHVS, CDR2 FQNEAQ. The germline V and J ends were trimmed by 5 bases and 0 bases, with 14 bases remaining between them. In nucleotides, the CDR3 is TGTGCCAGCAGCCCACGGGTCGACTATAGCAATCAGCCCCAGCATTTT. Residues: CASSPRVDYSNQPQHF.

The V and J genes are TRBV5-4 and TRBJ2-7; TRBD2 matches 7 bases. The CDR3 length is 13 residues. With V trimmed by 4 bases and J by 4 bases, 5 bases remained unmatched. Germline loops: CDR1 SGHNT, CDR2 YYREEE (reference sequence). The CDR3 protein is CASSPRGEYEQYF. The CDR3 nucleotides are TGTGCCAGCAGCCCTCGGGGGGAATACGAGCAGTACTTC.

This clone was counted many times. This chain joins TRBV5-5 and TRBJ1-1; D is unresolved. The CDR3 length is 16 residues. Germline V CDR1 and CDR2: SGHKS, YYEKEE (reference sequence). The V and J ends lost 4 bases and 0 bases respectively, with 16 bases between them. This CDR3 reads CASSGQAGRVNTEAFF. DNA for the CDR3: TGTGCCAGCAGCGGGCAAGCGGGTCGTGTGAACACTGAAGCTTTCTTT.

The chain carries TRBV30 and TRBJ1-6, with D tentatively TRBD1 (5 bases). Per germline, CDR1 GTSNPN and CDR2 SVGIG (reference sequence). The CDR3 totals 13 residues. V lost 5 bases and J lost 6, with 11 bases in between. In nucleotides, the CDR3 is TGTGCCTGGGCAGGGCCGGTTAATTCACCCCTCCACTTT. It specifies CAWAGPVNSPLHF.

The J gene is TRBJ1-2, the V gene TRBV19, with 9 bases matching TRBD1. The CDR3 has 18 amino acids. J lost 5 bases, V lost 6 bases, and 19 bases had no gene match. Germline V lookup: CDR1 LNHDA, CDR2 SQIVND (reference sequence). CDR3: CASSPTPLGTGILYGYTF. The CDR3, as DNA: TGTGCCAGTAGCCCAACCCCCCTCGGGACAGGGATTTTATATGGCTACACCTTC. The entire variable domain, with the rest obtained from reference TRBV19 and TRBJ1-2, is as follows: DGGITQSPKYLFRKEGQNVTLSCEQNLNHDAMYWYRQDPGQGLRLIYYSQIVNDFQKGDIAEGYSVSREKKESFPLTVTSAQKNPTAFYLCASSPTPLGTGILYGYTFGSGTRLTVV.